These 9 T cell receptor beta chains originate from one sample sequenced in a study of CD8 T cells in ankylosing spondylitis. TCRdb passed the 5' RACE reads through MiXCR, listing each CDR3 protein once. The data show 390,000 or so distinct CDR3 sequences, about a fifth seen once. For these receptors, no antigen is known. Notes on the study in general: In ankylosing spondylitis blood, a motif of seven or eight highly homologous TCR beta variants appeared characteristic.

Sequencing input: blood, either unsorted or a sorted T cell fraction (not recorded which). The receptors derive from a male donor with ankylosing spondylitis.

This clonotype appeared a few times. V is TRBV12-3 or TRBV12-4 and J is TRBJ2-5; D not certain. This CDR3 contains 12 residues. Trimming cost V 2 bases and J 3 bases, with 4 bases left between them. Written as DNA, the CDR3 is TGTGCCAGCAGTTTATATGAAGAGACCCAGTACTTC. Translated, it gives CASSLYEETQYF.

The chain recombines TRBV7-9 with TRBJ2-3; 8 bases are a match to TRBD2. Germline values: CDR1 SEHNR, CDR2 FQNEAQ (reference sequence). The CDR3 runs to 17 residues. The V and J ends lost 1 base and 3 bases, in that order; junction bases with no gene match: 9. CDR3 amino acids: CASSLVRLAGLTDTQYF. CDR3 coding DNA: TGTGCCAGCAGCTTAGTCCGCCTAGCGGGCCTGACAGATACGCAGTATTTT.

This chain's CDR3 is CASSGPGRETGEQFF. As DNA, the CDR3 is TGCGCCAGCAGTGGTCCCGGGAGAGAGACTGGTGAGCAGTTCTTC. V and J are TRBV5-1 and TRBJ2-1, with TRBD2 as a possible D gene (6 bases). V was trimmed by 5 bases and J by 9 bases, leaving 21 bases between them. CDR3 length equals 15 residues. Germline V gene sequence: CDR1 SGHRS, CDR2 YFSETQ.

This chain uses TRBV3-1 with TRBJ2-7; 9 bases agree with TRBD2. The CDR3 runs 17 residues. The germline V gene encodes CDR1 LGHDT and CDR2 YNNKEL (reference sequence). The ends lost 1 base at V and 2 bases at J; junction bases unmatched: 9. In nucleotides, the CDR3 is TGTGCCAGCAGCCAAGGGCAGCTAGCGGGAAGGACCTACGAGCAGTACTTC. Translating gives CASSQGQLAGRTYEQYF.

In this sample, this clonotype turned up a few times. V and J are TRBV3-1 and TRBJ2-7; no clear D gene. The CDR3 has 13 amino acids. With 0 bases removed from V and 8 bases from J, the gap between germline ends came to 11 bases. Germline CDR1 reads LGHDT; CDR2 reads YNNKEL (reference sequence). The CDR3 spells CASSQDLGLKQYF. The CDR3, as DNA: TGTGCCAGCAGCCAAGATCTCGGGTTAAAGCAGTACTTC.

The rearrangement links TRBV20-1 to TRBJ2-2; 9 bases are a match to TRBD2. This CDR3 is built from 13 residues. Germline V gene sequence: CDR1 DFQATT, CDR2 SNEGSKA (reference sequence). The ends lost 6 bases at V and 9 bases at J; junction bases unmatched: 8. The DNA for the CDR3 is TGCAGTGCCTCGGGACTAGCCGGCCGGGAGCTGTTTTTT. This codes for CSASGLAGRELFF.

This clonotype was counted only a few times. The chain joins TRBV3-1 to TRBJ2-7; TRBD2 matches at 11 bases. Germline assignment: CDR1 LGHDT and CDR2 YNNKEL (reference sequence). This CDR3 region has 16 residues. V lost 3 bases, J lost 7 bases, and 11 bases stayed unmatched. CDR3 protein: CASSHDSTSGSEEQYF. The CDR3 DNA is TGTGCCAGCAGCCACGACAGTACTAGCGGGAGTGAAGAGCAGTACTTC.

The J gene is TRBJ2-7, the V gene TRBV3-1, with 11 bases matching TRBD1. The CDR3 is 17 residues long. CDR1 LGHDT and CDR2 YNNKEL come from the germline V gene (reference sequence). V dropped 5 bases and J dropped 4; count of bases not matched to a gene: 13. The CDR3 sequence: CASSKNLLGQGAYEQYF. The CDR3 nucleotides are TGTGCCAGCAGCAAGAACTTACTAGGACAGGGGGCTTACGAGCAGTACTTC.

The CDR3 reads CASSDTGGSTDTQYF. CDR3 in DNA: TGTGCCAGCAGTGATACAGGGGGCAGCACAGATACGCAGTATTTT. The rearrangement uses TRBV6-4 and TRBJ2-3, with 9 nucleotides matching TRBD1. Trimming took 3 bases from V and 0 from J; bases not matched to a gene: 1. This CDR3 comprises 15 residues. Germline CDR1 is MRHNA and CDR2 is SNTAGT.